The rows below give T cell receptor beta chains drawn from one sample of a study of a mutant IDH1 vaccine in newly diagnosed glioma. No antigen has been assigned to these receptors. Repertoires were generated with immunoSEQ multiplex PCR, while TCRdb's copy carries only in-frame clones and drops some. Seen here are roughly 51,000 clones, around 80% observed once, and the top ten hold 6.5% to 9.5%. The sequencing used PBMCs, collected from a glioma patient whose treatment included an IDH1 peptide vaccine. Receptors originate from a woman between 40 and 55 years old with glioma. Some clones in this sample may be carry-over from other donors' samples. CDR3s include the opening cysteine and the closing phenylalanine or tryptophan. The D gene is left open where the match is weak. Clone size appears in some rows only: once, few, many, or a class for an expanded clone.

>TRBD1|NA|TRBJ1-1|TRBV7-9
CASPGGSAEAFF
TGTGCCAGCCCAGGGGGGAGCGCTGAAGCTTTCTTT
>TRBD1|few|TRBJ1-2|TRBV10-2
CASSEPNRGLSGYTF
TGCGCCAGCAGTGAGCCGAACAGGGGGCTTTCTGGCTACACCTTC
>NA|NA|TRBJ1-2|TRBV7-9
CASSSLRHANYGYTF
TGTGCCAGCAGCTCCTTACGGCACGCTAACTATGGCTACACCTTC
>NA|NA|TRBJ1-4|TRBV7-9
CASSLVGEKLFF
TGTGCCAGCAGCTTAGTGGGAGAAAAACTGTTTTTT
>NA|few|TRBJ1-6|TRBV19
CASSISLSSPLHF
TGTGCCAGTAGTATAAGTTTAAGTTCACCCCTCCACTTT
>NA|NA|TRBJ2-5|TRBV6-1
CASSEASRAVTQYF
TGTGCCAGCAGTGAAGCTTCCAGGGCGGTGACCCAGTACTTC
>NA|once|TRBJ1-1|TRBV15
CATSTNLAAGQHFGGTEAFF
TGTGCCACCAGCACAAACCTAGCAGCGGGACAACACTTCGGGGGGACTGAAGCTTTCTTT
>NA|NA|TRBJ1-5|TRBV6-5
CASSPSELLNQPQHF
TGTGCCAGCAGTCCCTCTGAGCTGCTAAATCAGCCCCAGCATTTT
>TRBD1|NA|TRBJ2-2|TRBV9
CASSAGAQGAFTGELFF
TGTGCCAGCAGCGCAGGAGCACAGGGGGCGTTCACCGGGGAGCTGTTTTTT
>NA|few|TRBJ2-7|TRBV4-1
CASSQEGGITYEQYF
TGCGCCAGCAGCCAAGAAGGGGGAATCACCTACGAGCAGTACTTC
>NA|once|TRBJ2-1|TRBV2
CASSVDHQDYNEQFF
TGTGCCAGCAGTGTGGACCACCAAGATTACAATGAGCAGTTCTTC
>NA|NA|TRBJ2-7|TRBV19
CASSNSYEQYF
TGTGCCAGTAGTAACAGCTACGAGCAGTACTTC
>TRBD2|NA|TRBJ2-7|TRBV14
CASSLTPGLAWEQYF
TGTGCCAGCAGCTTAACGCCGGGACTAGCGTGGGAGCAGTACTTC
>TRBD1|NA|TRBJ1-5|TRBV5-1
CASSSRDRGGNNQPQHF
TGCGCCAGCAGCTCACGGGACAGGGGAGGTAACAATCAGCCCCAGCATTTT
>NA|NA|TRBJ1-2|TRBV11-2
CASSLTFRGNYGYTF
TGTGCCAGCAGCTTAACATTCCGGGGTAACTATGGCTACACCTTC
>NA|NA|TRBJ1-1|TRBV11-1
CASAREFTEAFF
TGTGCCAGCGCCAGGGAGTTCACTGAAGCTTTCTTT
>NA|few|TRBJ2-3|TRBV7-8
CASTQLRVRDTQYF
TGTGCCAGCACCCAGCTTAGGGTCCGGGATACGCAGTATTTT
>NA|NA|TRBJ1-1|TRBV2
CASTFQESDTEAFF
TGTGCCAGCACCTTTCAGGAAAGTGACACTGAAGCTTTCTTT
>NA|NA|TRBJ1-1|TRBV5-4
CASSLRQSNEAFF
TGTGCCAGCAGCTTGAGACAGTCGAATGAAGCTTTCTTT
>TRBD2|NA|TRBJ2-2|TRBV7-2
CASSSLAGNTGELFF
TGTGCCAGCAGCTCACTAGCGGGGAACACCGGGGAGCTGTTTTTT
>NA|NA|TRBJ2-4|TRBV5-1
CASSLGGASPKNIQYF
TGCGCCAGCAGCTTGGGTGGGGCGTCGCCCAAAAACATTCAGTACTTC
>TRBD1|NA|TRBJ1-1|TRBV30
CAWSWRGLTEAFF
TGTGCCTGGAGTTGGAGGGGGCTCACTGAAGCTTTCTTT
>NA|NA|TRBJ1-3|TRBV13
CASSRSREGTGNTIYF
TGTGCCAGCAGCCGAAGCAGGGAAGGAACTGGAAACACCATATATTTT
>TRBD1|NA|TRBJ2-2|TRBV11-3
CASSLQGANGELFF
TGTGCCAGCAGCTTACAGGGGGCAAACGGGGAGCTGTTTTTT
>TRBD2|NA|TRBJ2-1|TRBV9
CASSVDPDGGDEQFF
TGTGCCAGCAGCGTAGACCCGGATGGGGGGGATGAGCAGTTCTTC
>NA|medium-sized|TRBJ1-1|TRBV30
CAWSGGTTEAFF
TGTGCCTGGAGTGGGGGGACCACTGAAGCTTTCTTT
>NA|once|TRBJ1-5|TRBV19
CASSTQNYQPQHF
TGTGCCAGTAGTACCCAAAACTATCAGCCCCAGCATTTT
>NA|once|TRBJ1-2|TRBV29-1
CSVDPTANYGYTF
TGCAGCGTTGATCCAACAGCAAACTATGGCTACACCTTC
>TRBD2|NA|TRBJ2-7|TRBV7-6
CASSPGLAGPSYEQYF
TGTGCCAGCAGCCCAGGACTAGCGGGACCCTCCTACGAGCAGTACTTC
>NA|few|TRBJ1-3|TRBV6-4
CASKEGFSGNTIYF
TGTGCCAGCAAGGAGGGATTCTCTGGAAACACCATATATTTT
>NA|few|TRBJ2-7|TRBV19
CASSPGTGTYEQYF
TGTGCCAGTAGTCCCGGGACGGGTACCTACGAGCAGTACTTC
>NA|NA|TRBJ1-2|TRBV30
CAWSVRGIANYGYTF
TGTGCCTGGAGTGTAAGGGGGATTGCTAACTATGGCTACACCTTC
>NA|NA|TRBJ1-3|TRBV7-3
CASSPGPGNTIYF
TGTGCCAGCAGCCCCGGGCCCGGAAACACCATATATTTT
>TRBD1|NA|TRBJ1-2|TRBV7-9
CASSQTGGIYGYTF
TGTGCCAGCAGCCAAACAGGGGGCATCTATGGCTACACCTTC
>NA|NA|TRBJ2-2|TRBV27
CASRRGVELFF
TGTGCCAGCAGACGGGGCGTGGAGCTGTTTTTT
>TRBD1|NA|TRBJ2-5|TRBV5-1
CASSPRTGMKGLETQYF
TGCGCCAGCAGCCCCCGGACAGGGATGAAAGGTCTGGAGACCCAGTACTTC
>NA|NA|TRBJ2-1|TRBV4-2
CASSQDRSNEQFF
TGTGCCAGCAGCCAAGATAGGAGCAATGAGCAGTTCTTC
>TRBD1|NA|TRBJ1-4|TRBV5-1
CASSSSGGENEKLFF
TGCGCCAGCAGCTCGTCAGGGGGCGAGAATGAAAAACTGTTTTTT
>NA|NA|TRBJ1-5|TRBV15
CATSRDYQPQHF
TGTGCCACCAGCAGGGATTACCAGCCCCAGCATTTT
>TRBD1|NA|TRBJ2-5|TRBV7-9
CASSLDPGQGMKTQYF
TGTGCCAGCAGCTTAGACCCGGGACAGGGTATGAAGACCCAGTACTTC
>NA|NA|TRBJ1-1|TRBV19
CASSRKGGNTEAFF
TGTGCCAGTAGTAGGAAGGGGGGAAACACTGAAGCTTTCTTT